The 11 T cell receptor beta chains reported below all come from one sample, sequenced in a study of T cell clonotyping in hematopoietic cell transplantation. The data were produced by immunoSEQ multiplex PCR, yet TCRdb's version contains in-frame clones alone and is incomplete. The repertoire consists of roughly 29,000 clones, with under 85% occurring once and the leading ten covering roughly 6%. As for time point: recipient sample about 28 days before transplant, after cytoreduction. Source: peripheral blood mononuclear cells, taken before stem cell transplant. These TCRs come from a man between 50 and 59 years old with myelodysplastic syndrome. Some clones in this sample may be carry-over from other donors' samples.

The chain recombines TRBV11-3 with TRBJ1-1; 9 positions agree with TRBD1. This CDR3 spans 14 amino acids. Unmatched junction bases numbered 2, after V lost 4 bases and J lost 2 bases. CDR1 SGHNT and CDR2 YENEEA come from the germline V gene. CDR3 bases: TGTGCCAGCAGCTCGGGACAGGGAAACACTGAAGCTTTCTTT. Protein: CASSSGQGNTEAFF.

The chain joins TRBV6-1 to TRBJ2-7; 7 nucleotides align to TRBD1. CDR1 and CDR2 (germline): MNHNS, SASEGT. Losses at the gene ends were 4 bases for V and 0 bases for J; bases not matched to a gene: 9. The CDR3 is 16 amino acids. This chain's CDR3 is CASSGQGPRSSYEQYF. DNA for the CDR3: TGTGCCAGCAGTGGACAGGGTCCCCGCAGCTCCTACGAGCAGTACTTC.

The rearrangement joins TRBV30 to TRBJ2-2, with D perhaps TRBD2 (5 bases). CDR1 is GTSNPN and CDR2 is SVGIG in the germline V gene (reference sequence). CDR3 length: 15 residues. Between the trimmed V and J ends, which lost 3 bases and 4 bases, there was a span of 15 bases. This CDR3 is CAWREGVGSTGELFF. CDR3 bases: TGTGCCTGGAGAGAGGGCGTGGGGTCCACCGGGGAGCTGTTTTTT.

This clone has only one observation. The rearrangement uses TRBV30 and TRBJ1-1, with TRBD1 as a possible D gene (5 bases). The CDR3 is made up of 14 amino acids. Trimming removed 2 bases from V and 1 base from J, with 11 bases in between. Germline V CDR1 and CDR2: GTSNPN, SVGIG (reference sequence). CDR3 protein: CAWSRGLTNTEAFF. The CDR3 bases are TGTGCCTGGAGTCGGGGACTGACGAACACTGAAGCTTTCTTT.

The CDR3 sequence: CASSRTGLLYNEQFF. The CDR3 DNA sequence: TGTGCCAGCAGCCGGACTGGACTCCTTTACAATGAGCAGTTCTTC. The chain employs TRBV7-2 and TRBJ2-1, with a weak D call TRBD2 (5 bases). From germline, CDR1 is SGHTA and CDR2 FQGNSA. The CDR3 is made up of 15 amino acids. The V and J ends lost 5 bases and 4 bases respectively, with 15 bases between them. The full variable domain, rest sourced from reference TRBV7-2 and TRBJ2-1, is GAGVSQSPSNKVTEKGKDVELRCDPISGHTALYWYRQSLGQGLEFLIYFQGNSAPDKSGLPSDRFSAERTGGSVSTLTIQRTQQEDSAVYLCASSRTGLLYNEQFFGPGTRLTVL.

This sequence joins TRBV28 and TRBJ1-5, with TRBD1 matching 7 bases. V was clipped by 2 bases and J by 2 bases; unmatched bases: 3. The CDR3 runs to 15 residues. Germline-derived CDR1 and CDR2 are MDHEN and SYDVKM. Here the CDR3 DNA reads TGTGCCAGCAGTTTAGAGGGGGCCGGCAATCAGCCCCAGCATTTT. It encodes CASSLEGAGNQPQHF.

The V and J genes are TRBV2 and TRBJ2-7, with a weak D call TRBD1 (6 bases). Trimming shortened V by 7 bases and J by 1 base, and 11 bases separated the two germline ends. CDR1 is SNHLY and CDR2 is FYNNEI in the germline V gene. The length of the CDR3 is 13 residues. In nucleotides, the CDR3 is TGTGCCAGCAACCGACAGGTTTCCTACGAGCAGTACTTC. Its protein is CASNRQVSYEQYF.

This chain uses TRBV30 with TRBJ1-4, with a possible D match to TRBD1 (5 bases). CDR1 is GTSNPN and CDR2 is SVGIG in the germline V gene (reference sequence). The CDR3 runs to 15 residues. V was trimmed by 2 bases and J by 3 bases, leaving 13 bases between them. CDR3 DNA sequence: TGTGCCTGGAGTACTCGACTAGGGGCTAATGAAAAACTGTTTTTT. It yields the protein CAWSTRLGANEKLFF.

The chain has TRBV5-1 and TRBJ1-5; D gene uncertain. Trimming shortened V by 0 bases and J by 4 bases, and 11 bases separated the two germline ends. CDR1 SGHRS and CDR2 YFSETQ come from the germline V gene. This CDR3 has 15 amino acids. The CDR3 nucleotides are TGCGCCAGCAGCTTGGCCGGGGAGCCAAATCAGCCCCAGCATTTT. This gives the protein CASSLAGEPNQPQHF.

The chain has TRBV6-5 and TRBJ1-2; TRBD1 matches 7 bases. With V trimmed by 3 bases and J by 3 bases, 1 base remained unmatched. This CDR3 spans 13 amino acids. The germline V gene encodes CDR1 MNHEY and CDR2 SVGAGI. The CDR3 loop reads CASSYGQDYGYTF. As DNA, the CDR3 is TGTGCCAGCAGTTATGGACAGGACTATGGCTACACCTTC.

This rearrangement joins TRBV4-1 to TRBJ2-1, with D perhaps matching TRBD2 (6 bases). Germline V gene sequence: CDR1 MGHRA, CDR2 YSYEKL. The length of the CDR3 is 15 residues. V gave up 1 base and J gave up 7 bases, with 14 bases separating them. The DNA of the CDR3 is TGCGCCAGCAGCCAAGGTGGAGGGCTTACAAATGAGCAGTTCTTC. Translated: CASSQGGGLTNEQFF.